A single sample is the source of the 20 T cell receptor beta chains below, sequenced in a study of blood T cells in healthy people across ages. Primers used in a second PCR of about 7 to 12 cycles were a sample-barcoded 5' primer and a J-beta primer mix. MiXCR, run by TCRdb on the 5' RACE reads, gives a single entry per CDR3 protein. The table records 1.5 million to 2 million distinct CDR3 sequences, 28% of them present only once. Specimen: blood. The source of these receptors is a woman in her thirties in good health.

This sequence joins TRBV5-1 and TRBJ1-2; the D gene is possibly TRBD1 (6 bases). Germline V gene lookup returns CDR1 SGHRS and CDR2 YFSETQ. Trimming took off 3 bases at V and 7 bases at J, with 16 bases between the two ends. The CDR3 covers 14 residues. The CDR3 here is CASSSQGGGTGYTF. The CDR3 DNA follows: TGCGCCAGCAGCTCACAGGGAGGGGGAACTGGCTACACCTTC.

The chain carries TRBV18 and TRBJ2-1; the D gene could be TRBD1 or TRBD2 (5 bases each). The ends were cut back, 6 bases at V and 9 bases at J, with 21 bases in the middle. The CDR3 length is 15 residues. Per germline, CDR1 KGHSH and CDR2 LQKENI. The CDR3 protein is CASSIRDQGRPEQFF. CDR3 bases: TGTGCCAGCTCGATCCGGGACCAGGGCCGGCCTGAGCAGTTCTTC.

There are a few counts of this clonotype. V gene TRBV6-6 combines with J gene TRBJ1-1; tentative D call: TRBD1 (5 bases). Per the germline V gene, CDR1 is MNHNY and CDR2 is SVGAGI (reference sequence). The CDR3 sequence is 15 residues long. The V end was cut by 7 bases, the J end by 2 bases, with 17 bases between. CDR3 region: CASNHRRGVNTEAFF. In DNA, the CDR3 is TGTGCCAGCAATCATCGGCGAGGGGTTAACACTGAAGCTTTCTTT.

In this sample, this clonotype turned up a few times. The chain employs TRBV6-2 or TRBV6-3 and TRBJ2-1; TRBD2 aligns across 8 bases. Trimming removed 2 bases from V and 5 bases from J; junction bases left unmatched: 14. The CDR3 has 18 amino acids. The V gene's germline CDR1 is MNHEY and CDR2 SVGEGT. The CDR3 is CASSYPGGVAGIHNEQFF. The CDR3 bases are TGTGCCAGCAGTTACCCGGGTGGGGTAGCGGGAATCCACAATGAGCAGTTCTTC.

This clonotype was seen many times. This chain links TRBV10-2 with TRBJ2-7, with 7 positions matching TRBD1. Germline assignment: CDR1 WSHSY and CDR2 SAAADI. Trimming at V came to 3 bases and at J to 2 bases, leaving 4 bases not matched to a gene. There are 14 residues in the CDR3. CDR3 amino acids: CASSDGTETYEQYF. DNA for the CDR3: TGCGCCAGCAGTGACGGGACAGAGACCTACGAGCAGTACTTC.

About this clonotype itself: This may come from a read error, since a much larger clone is one base off. The gene calls are TRBV13 and TRBJ2-7, with D maybe TRBD1 (6 bases). The V end was cut by 2 bases, the J end by 5 bases, with 16 bases between. There are 15 residues in the CDR3. Germline assignment: CDR1 PRHDT and CDR2 FYEKMQ (reference sequence). The CDR3 region is CASSLRRTGSDEQYF. Written as DNA, the CDR3 is TGTGCCAGCAGCTTACGTCGTACAGGGTCGGACGAGCAGTACTTC.

This clonotype came up a few times. The genes are TRBV20-1 and TRBJ2-2; TRBD2 is a possible D gene (5 bases). V was clipped by 5 bases and J by 3 bases, with 16 bases between them. Germline CDR1 reads DFQATT; CDR2 reads SNEGSKA (reference sequence). The CDR3 is 15 residues long. The CDR3 nucleotides are TGCAGTGCTCCACGTAAAGCGGCTCACACCGGGGAGCTGTTTTTT. As protein: CSAPRKAAHTGELFF.

This clonotype was seen at least ten times. Here the CDR3 DNA reads TGTGCCAGCAGCCCACAACAGGGGCGCTCTGGGGCCAACGTCCTGACTTTC. Its translation: CASSPQQGRSGANVLTF. The V gene is TRBV28, the J gene TRBJ2-6; 7 nucleotides align to TRBD1. The trim removed 6 bases at V and 0 bases at J, leaving 8 bases unmatched. Germline V gene lookup returns CDR1 MDHEN and CDR2 SYDVKM. This CDR3 has 17 residues.

This chain links TRBV7-2 with TRBJ1-5; D call uncertain. The CDR3 covers 13 residues. CDR1 is SGHTA, CDR2 FQGNSA, per germline. Trimming shortened V by 3 bases and J by 6 bases, and 9 bases separated the two germline ends. The CDR3 sequence is CASSFHEGQPQHF. The CDR3 nucleotides read TGTGCCAGCAGCTTTCACGAGGGTCAGCCCCAGCATTTT.

J is TRBJ2-1 and V is TRBV5-1; D gene unclear. CDR3 length: 13 amino acids. CDR1 SGHRS and CDR2 YFSETQ come from the germline V gene. The V and J ends lost 4 bases and 2 bases respectively, with 7 bases between them. The CDR3 reads CASSIEPYNEQFF. CDR3 nucleotide sequence: TGCGCCAGCAGCATCGAACCCTACAATGAGCAGTTCTTC.

This chain uses TRBV15 with TRBJ1-4; 8 nucleotides agree with TRBD1. The germline V gene encodes CDR1 LNHNV and CDR2 YYDKDF (reference sequence). The J segment lost 1 base and the V segment lost 5 bases, leaving 9 bases of the junction unmatched. The CDR3 consists of 17 residues. The CDR3 DNA reads TGTGCCACCAGCGGACGGACAGGGAAGGAAACTAATGAAAAACTGTTTTTT. It encodes CATSGRTGKETNEKLFF.

This clonotype was observed a single time. This rearrangement joins TRBV7-2 to TRBJ2-3, with 7 bases fitting TRBD1. Germline lookup yields CDR1 SGHTA and CDR2 FQGNSA. This CDR3 is 14 amino acids long. V lost 6 bases to trimming and J lost 4 bases; unmatched junction nucleotides: 7. CDR3 region: CASSSTGVPDTQYF. CDR3 DNA: TGTGCCAGCAGTTCCACAGGGGTACCAGATACGCAGTATTTT.

This chain uses TRBV21-1 with TRBJ2-1. TRBV21-1 is annotated as a pseudogene. The CDR3 is 13 amino acids. CDR3 nucleotide sequence: TGTGCCAGCGGCCTACGAACTTACAATGAGCAGTTCTTC. It yields the protein CASGLRTYNEQFF.

This chain uses TRBV6-1 with TRBJ2-1; D is unclear. The V end was cut by 6 bases, the J end by 3 bases, with 9 bases between. Germline V gives CDR1 MNHNS, CDR2 SASEGT. The CDR3 is 13 amino acids. This CDR3 reads CASRTDHYNEQFF. The CDR3 DNA sequence: TGTGCCAGCAGGACGGACCACTACAATGAGCAGTTCTTC.

This rearrangement joins TRBV20-1 to TRBJ1-2; D unclear. The CDR3 has 14 amino acids. CDR1 DFQATT and CDR2 SNEGSKA come from the germline V gene (reference sequence). Trimming stripped 2 bases from V and 7 bases from J, with 17 bases between. The CDR3 DNA is TGCAGTGCTAGACCGCAGACCGCAGCCCCTGGCTACACCTTC. Residues: CSARPQTAAPGYTF.

This clonotype was seen a few times. Relative to the germline gene, one junction end is altered; a read error may explain this. The chain carries TRBV5-1 and TRBJ1-2; D gene uncertain. From germline, CDR1 is SGHRS and CDR2 YFSETQ. The CDR3 is 12 residues long. This CDR3 is CASGQPNYGYTF. CDR3 nucleotides: TGCGCCAGCGGGCAGCCTAACTACGGCTACACCTTC.

A word on this clonotype: A much larger clone lies a single base off, so this may be a read error. The CDR3 loop reads CASSRTSGATYGQYF. In nucleotides, the CDR3 is TGTGCCAGCAGCCGGACTAGCGGGGCCACCTACGGGCAGTACTTC. The rearrangement links TRBV12-3 or TRBV12-4 to TRBJ2-7, with 12 bases matching TRBD2. CDR3 length equals 15 residues.

This clonotype was counted at least ten times. The chain joins TRBV12-3 or TRBV12-4 to TRBJ2-5; 8 bases align to TRBD2. V lost 4 bases, J lost 0 bases, and 4 bases stayed unmatched. The CDR3 length is 15 residues. The CDR3: CASSSGRGDQETQYF. In DNA, the CDR3 is TGTGCCAGCAGTTCGGGGCGGGGGGACCAAGAGACCCAGTACTTC.

This clonotype was counted a few times. This may be a read error, as it is one base from a much larger clone. This chain uses TRBV28 with TRBJ2-4; a weak D match, TRBD1 (5 bases). CDR3 size: 14 residues. Looked up from germline, CDR1 is MDHEN and CDR2 is SYDVKM. The germline V and J ends were trimmed by 4 bases and 8 bases, with 15 bases remaining between them. The CDR3 nucleotides are TGTGCCAGCAGTTATGCAGGGTCTGGCGACATTCAGTACTTC. It specifies CASSYAGSGDIQYF.

This clonotype showed up just a few times. This rearrangement joins TRBV20-1 to TRBJ2-1, with D unresolved. The CDR3 runs 15 residues. The V gene's germline CDR1 is DFQATT and CDR2 SNEGSKA (reference sequence). Trimming left V 2 bases short and J 0 bases short, with 11 bases between. CDR3 loop: CSARRPLGSYNEQFF. The DNA for the CDR3 is TGCAGTGCTAGAAGGCCTCTTGGCTCCTACAATGAGCAGTTCTTC.